A selection of T cell receptor beta chains follows, all from one sample in a study of blood T cells in healthy people across ages. TCRdb recomputed calls from the 5' RACE reads with MiXCR, one row per CDR3 protein. The sample has 1.5 million to 2 million distinct CDR3 sequences; 28% are singletons. Sequencing was done on a sample of blood. The source is a woman in her twenties or thirties in good health. Each CDR3 is given with its conserved first and last residue. D genes are given only for firm matches. Part of the rows lack a size; the others show once, few, many or a class for expanded clones.

V	size	D	length	J	DNA	CDR3
TRBV28	few	TRBD1	16	TRBJ2-3	TGTGCCAGCAGTTTACGTTTCACAGGGGGCAGAGATACGCAGTATTTT	CASSLRFTGGRDTQYF
TRBV10-3	NA	NA	15	TRBJ2-3	TGTGCCATCAGTGAGTTGGGCAGTGGTGCAGATACGCAGTATTTT	CAISELGSGADTQYF
TRBV19	few	NA	14	TRBJ1-2	TGTGCCAGTAGTATGGCGGGGGGCGACTATGGCTACACCTTC	CASSMAGGDYGYTF
TRBV12-3/TRBV12-4	NA	NA	12	TRBJ2-3	TGTGCCAGCAGCTTAGAGGGGAACCGGAAGTATTTT	CASSLEGNRKYF
TRBV10-3	NA	TRBD1	16	TRBJ1-2	TGTGCCATCAGAGAATCCCCAGGGACAGGGGGCCATGGCTACACCTTC	CAIRESPGTGGHGYTF
TRBV18	NA	NA	13	TRBJ1-1	TGTGCCAGCTCATATTACAGGGCCCAGGAAGCTTTCTTT	CASSYYRAQEAFF
TRBV3-1	many	NA	13	TRBJ2-5	TGTGCCAGCAGCCAAGGGGGGAAAGAGACCCAGTACTTC	CASSQGGKETQYF
TRBV5-5	NA	NA	14	TRBJ2-3	TGTGCCAGCAGCTTTCTAGGGTTATGGGATACGCAGTATTTT	CASSFLGLWDTQYF
TRBV20-1	NA	NA	16	TRBJ2-5	TGCAGTGCTAGAGATCGCGGGATCAACGGAGGCGAGACCCAGTACTTC	CSARDRGINGGETQYF
TRBV27	NA	NA	15	TRBJ2-5	TGTGCCAGCAGCCCTACCAGAGGGGTCGGGGGGACCCAGTACTTC	CASSPTRGVGGTQYF
TRBV14	NA	NA	15	TRBJ2-4	TGTGCCAGCAGCCCCCGACACGGCCTTGCGGTGGAGCAGTACTTC	CASSPRHGLAVEQYF
TRBV20-1	few	NA	14	TRBJ2-3	TGCAGTGCTGGGAGGACAGGCGGCACAGATACGCAGTATTTT	CSAGRTGGTDTQYF
TRBV4-2	few	NA	14	TRBJ2-7	TGTGCCAGCAGCCAAGACAGGAGAATGTACGAGCAGTACTTC	CASSQDRRMYEQYF
TRBV10-2	NA	TRBD2	15	TRBJ2-5	TGCGCCAGCAGGGGTAGCGGGGGGCGAGGGGATACGCAGTACTTC	CASRGSGGRGDTQYF
TRBV29-1	NA	TRBD1	15	TRBJ2-1	TGCAGCGTTGTGGGGACAGGGGGCGAAGATCATGAGCAGTTCTTC	CSVVGTGGEDHEQFF
TRBV11-2	NA	NA	12	TRBJ2-1	TGTGCCAGCAGCCACTCCGGGCTTGAGCAGTTCTTC	CASSHSGLEQFF
TRBV30	NA	NA	13	TRBJ2-5	TGTGCCTGGAGTCTAGAGGGCCGGGAGACCCAGTACTTC	CAWSLEGRETQYF
TRBV3-1	NA	TRBD2	18	TRBJ2-1	TGTGCCAGCAGCCAAGGAAGCGGGGGGGCTAGCTCCTACAATGAGCAGTTCTTC	CASSQGSGGASSYNEQFF
TRBV20-1	NA	NA	16	TRBJ1-5	TGCAGTGCTAGAGAATCGGCAGGGGCCTCCAATCAGCCCCAGCATTTT	CSARESAGASNQPQHF
TRBV7-9	NA	TRBD1	18	TRBJ2-7	TGTGCCAGCAGCCTGGACAGGACACCAACCGACCACTCCTACGAGCAGTACTTC	CASSLDRTPTDHSYEQYF
TRBV12-3/TRBV12-4	once	TRBD2	16	TRBJ2-3	TGTGCCAGCAGTTCCGGGACTAGCGGGAGGACAGATATGCAGTATTTT	CASSSGTSGRTDMQYF
TRBV5-6	NA	NA	13	TRBJ2-1	TGTGCCAGCAGCCCAGCGATGGAGGGGAAACAGTTCTTC	CASSPAMEGKQFF
TRBV12-3/TRBV12-4	many	TRBD2	15	TRBJ2-7	TGTGCCAGCAGTTTTGGGCTAGCGGCTTCTTACGAGCAGTACTTC	CASSFGLAASYEQYF
TRBV7-2	few	NA	13	TRBJ2-5	TGTGCCAGCAGCTTCGGGAGTTGGGAGACCCAGTACTTC	CASSFGSWETQYF
TRBV3-1	NA	NA	13	TRBJ1-1	TGTGCCAGCAGCCAACCACCTACTCGTGAAGCTTTCTTT	CASSQPPTREAFF
TRBV3-1	NA	NA	18	TRBJ2-3	TGTGCCAGCAGCCGAGAGGACCCGAGGCGGAGCCACACAGATACGCAGTATTTT	CASSREDPRRSHTDTQYF
TRBV12-3/TRBV12-4	NA	TRBD1	15	TRBJ2-1	TGTGCCAGCAGTTTAAGGGACAGTCGTTCCGATGAGCAGTTCTTC	CASSLRDSRSDEQFF
TRBV12-3/TRBV12-4	once	NA	14	TRBJ1-6	TGTGCCAGCAGTTGGGGGGGAAGTAATTCACCCCTCCACTTT	CASSWGGSNSPLHF
TRBV6-5	NA	TRBD1	15	TRBJ1-5	TGTGCCAGTTCCCGGCACAGGGGGGGCAATCAGCCCCAGCATTTT	CASSRHRGGNQPQHF
TRBV7-2	NA	TRBD1	16	TRBJ2-7	TGTGCCAGCAGCTTTGTTGCGGACAGGGGGAACTACGAGCAGTACTTC	CASSFVADRGNYEQYF
TRBV20-1	few	NA	13	TRBJ2-3	TGCAGTGCTAGAGATCGGGACTTCCGTACGCAGTATTTT	CSARDRDFRTQYF
TRBV5-6	few	NA	14	TRBJ2-1	TGTGCCAGCACCATAAGGCCAGGTGGGAATGAGCAGTTCTTC	CASTIRPGGNEQFF
TRBV24-1	NA	NA	14	TRBJ1-5	TGTGCCACCAGTGACTCCGACAGCAATCAGCCCCAGCATTTT	CATSDSDSNQPQHF
TRBV11-2	NA	NA	14	TRBJ2-1	TGTGCCAGCAGGTCGACAGGTTCAACCTACGAGCAGTTCTTC	CASRSTGSTYEQFF
TRBV20-1	NA	NA	15	TRBJ1-3	TGCAGTGCTAAAAAACCGGCCTCTCTGGGGAACACCATATATTTT	CSAKKPASLGNTIYF
TRBV7-9	few	NA	17	TRBJ1-6	TGTGCCAGCAGCTTAGCCGGGGGGAGCTCCTATAATTCACCCCTCCACTTT	CASSLAGGSSYNSPLHF
TRBV5-1	NA	TRBD2	16	TRBJ2-1	TGCGCCAGCAGCCGCGGTTTTGCGACTAGCGGCAATGAGCAGTTCTTC	CASSRGFATSGNEQFF
TRBV6-5	many	NA	14	TRBJ2-1	TGTGCCAGCAGTTACTCTAGCGCACACAATGAGCAGTTCTTC	CASSYSSAHNEQFF
TRBV29-1	NA	NA	12	TRBJ1-1	TGCAGCCCCGCCCGGGCGAACACTGAAGCTTTCTTT	CSPARANTEAFF
TRBV7-9	NA	TRBD1	16	TRBJ2-2	TGTGCCAGCCCTCCTTTGGGGACAGGGAGCGGCGGGGAGCTGTTTTTT	CASPPLGTGSGGELFF
TRBV28	few	NA	16	TRBJ2-5	TGTGCCAGCAGCCCTGACCGGGGACTCCCCCAAGAGACCCAGTACTTC	CASSPDRGLPQETQYF
TRBV5-1	many	TRBD2	13	TRBJ2-1	TGCGCCAGCAGCCTGTGGGGGGGGAATGAGCAGTTCTTC	CASSLWGGNEQFF
TRBV12-3/TRBV12-4	NA	TRBD1	15	TRBJ2-5	TGTGCCAGCAGGAAGGGGGCGCGGGACCAAGAGACCCAGTACTTC	CASRKGARDQETQYF
TRBV12-3/TRBV12-4	few	TRBD1	15	TRBJ2-1	TGTGCCAGCAACCTCAGGGGGACGGCCATCGATGAGCAGTTCTTC	CASNLRGTAIDEQFF
TRBV30	few	NA	16	TRBJ2-1	TGTGCCTGGAAGGGGACCGGGCTAAGCTCCTACAATGAGCAGTTCTTC	CAWKGTGLSSYNEQFF
TRBV4-3	NA	NA	14	TRBJ2-3	TGCGCCAGCAGCCAAGATACCCCTACAGATACGCAGTATTTT	CASSQDTPTDTQYF
TRBV3-1	NA	NA	15	TRBJ2-5	TGTGCCAGCAGCCGGATGGGCGGGCTAGAAGAGACCCAGTACTTC	CASSRMGGLEETQYF
TRBV9	few	TRBD2	13	TRBJ2-3	TGTGCCAGCAGCGAGCCGGGACTAGCGTCGCAGTATTTT	CASSEPGLASQYF
TRBV2	many	NA	14	TRBJ2-4	TGTGCCAGCAGTGAGGGTGCAACCAAAAACATTCAGTACTTC	CASSEGATKNIQYF
TRBV3-1	few	TRBD1	15	TRBJ1-2	TGTGCCAGCAGCCCACGGGACAGATATTTAAGGGGCTACACCTTC	CASSPRDRYLRGYTF
TRBV24-1	few	TRBD2	16	TRBJ2-3	TGTGCCACCAGTGATCGACTAGCGGGGGGTCTAGATACGCAGTATTTT	CATSDRLAGGLDTQYF
TRBV2	NA	NA	13	TRBJ1-2	TGTGCCAGCCGCCTCGGGGAATCCTATGGCTACACCTTC	CASRLGESYGYTF
TRBV6-6	few	TRBD2	13	TRBJ2-5	TGTGCCAGCGTATATAGCGGGGAAGAGACCCAGTACTTC	CASVYSGEETQYF